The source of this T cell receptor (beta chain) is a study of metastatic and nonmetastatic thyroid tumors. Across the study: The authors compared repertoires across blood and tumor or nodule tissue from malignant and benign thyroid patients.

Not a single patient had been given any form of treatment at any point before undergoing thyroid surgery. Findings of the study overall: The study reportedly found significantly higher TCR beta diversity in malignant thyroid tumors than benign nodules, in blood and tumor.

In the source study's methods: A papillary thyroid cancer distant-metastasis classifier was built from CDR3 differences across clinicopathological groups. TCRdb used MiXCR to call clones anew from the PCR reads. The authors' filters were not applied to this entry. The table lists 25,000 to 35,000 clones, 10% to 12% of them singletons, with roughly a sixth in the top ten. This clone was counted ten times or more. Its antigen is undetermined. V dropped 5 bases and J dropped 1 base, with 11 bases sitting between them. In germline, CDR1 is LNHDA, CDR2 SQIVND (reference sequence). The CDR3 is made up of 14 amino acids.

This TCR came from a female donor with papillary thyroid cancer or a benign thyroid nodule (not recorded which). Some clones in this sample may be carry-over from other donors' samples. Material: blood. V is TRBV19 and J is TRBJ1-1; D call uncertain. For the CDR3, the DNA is TGTGCCAGTAGTTTACAGAAGAGGAACACTGAAGCTTTCTTT. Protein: CASSLQKRNTEAFF.